The 22 T cell receptor beta chains reported below all come from one sample, sequenced in a study of blood T cell repertoires in COVID-19. Method: immunoSEQ multiplex PCR; TCRdb's copy keeps in-frame clones and lacks some. The data contain approximately 240,000 clones, roughly 80% of them singletons. The source material was peripheral blood. All receptors derive from a woman aged 80 or over with active or convalescent COVID-19.

The chain recombines TRBV4-1 with TRBJ1-6, with a possible D match to TRBD1 (6 bases). This CDR3 has 14 residues. Germline loops: CDR1 MGHRA, CDR2 YSYEKL. V lost 5 bases, J lost 8 bases, and 13 bases lay in between. The chain's CDR3 is CASSFRGKDSPLHF. The CDR3 DNA reads TGCGCCAGCAGCTTTAGGGGGAAAGATTCACCCCTCCACTTT.

The chain combines TRBV28 with TRBJ2-7; TRBD2 matches at 7 bases. Germline CDR1 reads MDHEN; CDR2 reads SYDVKM. There are 16 residues in the CDR3. V dropped 6 bases and J dropped 5; count of bases not matched to a gene: 16. The CDR3, as DNA: TGTGCCAGCAGGACTGCGGGGGAGGCCCCCGCCCACGAGCAGTACTTC. Protein sequence: CASRTAGEAPAHEQYF.

This clone was observed a handful of times. The chain is built from TRBV30 and TRBJ1-6; D ambiguous. Germline V gene lookup returns CDR1 GTSNPN and CDR2 SVGIG (reference sequence). This CDR3 comprises 13 residues. V dropped 5 bases and J dropped 6 bases, with 11 bases sitting between them. This CDR3 reads CAWDVAFNSPLHF. CDR3 nucleotides: TGTGCCTGGGACGTAGCTTTTAATTCACCCCTCCACTTT.

This sequence joins TRBV2 and TRBJ2-1, with TRBD1 matching over 8 bases. V trimming: 6 bases; J trimming: 5 bases; junction bases outside the gene matches: 6. The germline gives CDR1 SNHLY, CDR2 FYNNEI. The CDR3 sequence is 14 residues long. CDR3 amino acids: CASRELDRDNEQFF. DNA for the CDR3: TGTGCCAGCAGGGAACTGGACAGGGACAATGAGCAGTTCTTC.

This chain uses TRBV27 with TRBJ2-2, with D tentatively TRBD1 (6 bases). The germline V gene has CDR1 MNHEY and CDR2 SMNVEV (reference sequence). The germline V and J ends were trimmed by 8 bases and 6 bases, with 16 bases remaining between them. The CDR3 is made up of 14 amino acids. CDR3 sequence reads: CASGRAGVAGELFF. The DNA of the CDR3 is TGTGCCAGCGGTAGGGCAGGGGTAGCCGGGGAGCTGTTTTTT.

The chain recombines TRBV3-1 (or the pseudogene TRBV3-2) with TRBJ1-2, with 11 bases fitting TRBD1. There are 16 residues in the CDR3. After removal of 1 base from V and 4 bases from J, the junction contained 5 bases not matched to a gene. The germline CDR1 and CDR2 sequences are LGHDT and YNNKEL (reference sequence). For the CDR3, the DNA is TGTGCCAGCAGCCAAGGGACAGGGGGCCTTTCCTATGGCTACACCTTC. Its translation is CASSQGTGGLSYGYTF.

The rearrangement uses TRBV11-2 and TRBJ2-7; D remains unclear. V lost 0 bases and J lost 12, with 15 bases in between. In germline, CDR1 is SGHAT, CDR2 FQNNGV. This CDR3 region has 13 residues. The CDR3 spells CASSLDPPSARYF. The CDR3 DNA is TGTGCCAGCAGCTTAGATCCCCCCTCCGCCAGGTACTTC.

The chain links TRBV3-1 (or the pseudogene TRBV3-2) to TRBJ2-7; TRBD2 aligns across 10 bases. Germline V gene lookup returns CDR1 LGHDT and CDR2 YNNKEL (reference sequence). The CDR3 covers 18 residues. Germline trimming cut 5 bases from V and 2 bases from J; bases unmatched to any gene: 15. The CDR3 reads CASSFGGIAGGRAYEQYF. The CDR3 DNA sequence: TGTGCCAGCAGCTTCGGCGGTATAGCGGGAGGACGCGCCTACGAGCAGTACTTC.

V gene TRBV24-1 combines with J gene TRBJ2-7; 10 nucleotides agree with TRBD1. After removal of 9 bases from V and 5 bases from J, the junction contained 6 bases not matched to a gene. Germline V gene sequence: CDR1 KGHDR, CDR2 SFDVKD. This CDR3 spans 13 amino acids. CDR3 in amino acids: CATLGTGENEQYF. The CDR3 DNA reads as TGTGCCACCCTAGGGACAGGGGAAAACGAGCAGTACTTC.

This clone was seen a handful of times. This chain links TRBV10-3 with TRBJ1-6; 9 positions agree with TRBD1. From germline, CDR1 is ENHRY and CDR2 SYGVKD. V shed 6 bases, J shed 8 bases, and the junction held 5 bases outside the gene matches. The CDR3 consists of 14 residues. CDR3 region: CAISGTGFDSPLHF. In DNA form, the CDR3 reads TGTGCCATCAGCGGGACAGGGTTCGATTCACCCCTCCACTTT.

The CDR3 region is CASSLSRGATSEKLFF. The CDR3 region has the DNA TGTGCCAGCAGTTTAAGCAGGGGGGCTACAAGTGAAAAACTGTTTTTT. V is TRBV28 and J is TRBJ1-4; 7 bases align to TRBD1. The junction had 10 bases not matched to a gene; V was cut back by 2 bases and J by 7 bases. Germline CDR1 and CDR2: MDHEN and SYDVKM. This CDR3 region has 16 residues. Complete variable domain (other parts from reference TRBV28 and TRBJ1-4): DVKVTQSSRYLVKRTGEKVFLECVQDMDHENMFWYRQDPGLGLRLIYFSYDVKMKEKGDIPEGYSVSREKKERFSLILESASTNQTSMYLCASSLSRGATSEKLFFGSGTQLSVL.

The chain links TRBV5-1 to TRBJ1-1, with TRBD1 identical over 8 bases. The CDR3 totals 14 residues. Per germline, CDR1 SGHRS and CDR2 YFSETQ. Losses at the gene ends were 3 bases for V and 4 bases for J; bases not matched to a gene: 5. The CDR3 region is CASSYGDRFTEAFF. CDR3 nucleotides: TGCGCCAGCAGCTACGGGGACAGGTTCACTGAAGCTTTCTTT.

The rearrangement links TRBV6-1 to TRBJ1-5; 8 bases align to TRBD1. The CDR3 runs to 15 residues. Germline V gene sequence: CDR1 MNHNS, CDR2 SASEGT. Trimming at V came to 3 bases and at J to 4 bases, leaving 5 bases not matched to a gene. The CDR3 nucleotides read TGTGCCAGCAGTGATGGGGACAGGAGAAATCAGCCCCAGCATTTT. Its translation is CASSDGDRRNQPQHF.

The chain is built from TRBV19 and TRBJ1-4, with D tentatively TRBD1 (5 bases). Between the trimmed V and J ends, which lost 7 bases and 10 bases, there was a span of 19 bases. This CDR3 is 14 amino acids long. From germline, CDR1 is LNHDA and CDR2 SQIVND (reference sequence). The CDR3 region has the DNA TGTGCCAGTAACCAACCAGGGATGGGTGGAAAACTGTTTTTT. This sequence encodes CASNQPGMGGKLFF. Based on the CDR3 plus reference TRBV19 and TRBJ1-4, the full variable domain is DGGITQSPKYLFRKEGQNVTLSCEQNLNHDAMYWYRQDPGQGLRLIYYSQIVNDFQKGDIAEGYSVSREKKESFPLTVTSAQKNPTAFYLCASNQPGMGGKLFFGSGTQLSVL.

The chain combines TRBV10-3 with TRBJ2-3; 9 bases agree with TRBD2. CDR1 is ENHRY and CDR2 is SYGVKD in the germline V gene. The ends lost 4 bases at V and 1 base at J; junction bases unmatched: 9. The length of the CDR3 is 17 residues. The CDR3 DNA reads TGTGCCATCAGTGGGACCATAGCGGGAGCAGGCACAGATACGCAGTATTTT. Protein product: CAISGTIAGAGTDTQYF.

The gene calls are TRBV7-9 and TRBJ2-5; TRBD2 agrees at 13 bases. V was pared by 6 bases and J by 1 base, with 11 bases of the junction left unmatched. CDR1 and CDR2 from the germline V gene are SEHNR and FQNEAQ (reference sequence). This CDR3 spans 18 amino acids. The CDR3 spells CASSLGLAGVLFQETQYF. The CDR3 nucleotides read TGTGCCAGCAGTCTTGGACTAGCGGGAGTCTTATTCCAAGAGACCCAGTACTTC. Combining the CDR3 with reference TRBV7-9 and TRBJ2-5 gives the whole variable domain DTGVSQNPRHKITKRGQNVTFRCDPISEHNRLYWYRQTLGQGPEFLTYFQNEAQLEKSRLLSDRFSAERPKGSFSTLEIQRTEQGDSAMYLCASSLGLAGVLFQETQYFGPGTRLLVL.

The genes are TRBV27 and TRBJ2-7; tentatively, D is TRBD2 (6 bases). Deletions cut 6 bases from V and 6 bases from J, with 18 bases between. Per germline, CDR1 MNHEY and CDR2 SMNVEV (reference sequence). The CDR3 runs 14 residues. The CDR3 DNA follows: TGTGCCAGCAGGGCCGGGACTTCTCGGGGCGAGCAGTACTTC. Translating it yields CASRAGTSRGEQYF.

The chain is built from TRBV5-1 and TRBJ2-1; a weak D match, TRBD1 (6 bases). This CDR3 spans 15 amino acids. The germline gives CDR1 SGHRS, CDR2 YFSETQ. With 4 bases removed from V and 0 bases from J, the gap between germline ends came to 11 bases. CDR3 residues: CASSLKDSSYNEQFF. In DNA form, the CDR3 reads TGCGCCAGCAGCCTCAAGGACAGCTCCTACAATGAGCAGTTCTTC.

The chain links TRBV5-1 to TRBJ1-6; 8 bases are shared with TRBD1. Germline CDR1 SGHRS, CDR2 YFSETQ. Germline trimming cut 3 bases from V and 5 bases from J; bases unmatched to any gene: 4. The CDR3 sequence is 15 residues long. CDR3 sequence (DNA): TGCGCCAGCAGCTCAACAGGGGGAAATAATTCACCCCTCCACTTT. It encodes CASSSTGGNNSPLHF.

This clone is a singleton in its sample. CDR3 coding DNA: TGCGCCAGCAGCCTGTCGGGGGTTGGGGCCAACGTCCTGACTTTC. It specifies CASSLSGVGANVLTF. The chain carries TRBV5-1 and TRBJ2-6; D possibly corresponds to TRBD2 (6 bases). The CDR3 has 15 residues. The germline V gene encodes CDR1 SGHRS and CDR2 YFSETQ. Trimming stripped 4 bases from V and 3 bases from J, with 11 bases between.

The V and J genes are TRBV6-2 or TRBV6-3 and TRBJ2-1; 13 positions agree with TRBD2. J was trimmed by 1 base and V by 6 bases; bases with no gene match: 6. The CDR3 loop spans 17 amino acids. Germline V gives CDR1 MNHEY, CDR2 SVGEGT. The CDR3 region is CASSRTSGSSSYNEQFF. For the CDR3, the DNA is TGTGCCAGCAGCCGGACTAGCGGGAGTAGTTCCTACAATGAGCAGTTCTTC.

The chain couples TRBV10-1 to TRBJ2-1; TRBD2 aligns across 9 bases. The V gene end was trimmed by 3 bases and the J gene end by 6 bases; junction bases not matched to a gene: 3. Germline V gives CDR1 WNHNN, CDR2 SYGVQD (reference sequence). The CDR3 runs to 14 residues. The CDR3 bases are TGCGCCAGCAGTGAAGGCGGGAGGGGCAATGAGCAGTTCTTC. Translation: CASSEGGRGNEQFF.